The 27 T cell receptor beta chains below all came from one sample that was sequenced in a study of shared clonotypes between healthy human individuals. Sequencing was performed with immunoSEQ multiplex PCR; in TCRdb, only in-frame clones are kept and a portion is missing. The table lists 2,500,000 or so clones, roughly 92% of them singletons. Sample: naive CD4+ T cells sorted from blood. Subset given: CD45RA+ positively selected. All receptors come from a man between 18 and 35 years old in good health.

Regarding this clone: The sample contains more than one DNA sequence encoding this CDR3. The chain combines TRBV2 with TRBJ2-7, with 11 bases lining up with TRBD2. The CDR3 has 15 residues. Germline V gene sequence: CDR1 SNHLY, CDR2 FYNNEI. Trimming cost V 5 bases and J 1 base; bases outside gene matches: 4. The DNA of the CDR3 is TGTGCCAGCAGTCCAACTAGCGGGGGTTCCTACGAGCAGTACTTC. Its protein product is CASSPTSGGSYEQYF.

V usage is TRBV29-1 and J usage is TRBJ2-7; a possible D gene is TRBD2 (5 bases). The V and J ends lost 4 bases and 5 bases respectively, with 12 bases between them. Germline V lookup: CDR1 SQVTM, CDR2 ANQGSEA. The length of the CDR3 is 12 residues. The CDR3 reads CSVGREGNEQYF. The CDR3 DNA reads TGCAGCGTTGGCCGGGAAGGGAACGAGCAGTACTTC.

V usage is TRBV9 and J usage is TRBJ2-7; 8 bases map to TRBD2. The V segment lost 4 bases and the J segment 3 bases; nucleotides outside the gene matches: 9. Per germline, CDR1 SGDLS and CDR2 YYNGEE. CDR3 length: 15 residues. The CDR3: CASSPGPAGGYEQYF. Here the CDR3 DNA reads TGTGCCAGCAGCCCCGGGCCCGCGGGAGGCTACGAGCAGTACTTC.

The chain carries TRBV7-6 and TRBJ1-5; D is unclear. The CDR3 loop spans 12 amino acids. Germline loops: CDR1 SGHVS, CDR2 FNYEAQ. With 1 base removed from V and 11 bases from J, the gap between germline ends came to 9 bases. As DNA, the CDR3 is TGTGCCAGCAGCTTAGAGGGTTCGGCCCAGCATTTT. This codes for CASSLEGSAQHF.

The genes are TRBV7-3 and TRBJ2-3; TRBD1 might be the D (6 bases). V was clipped by 5 bases and J by 4 bases, with 10 bases between them. Looked up from germline, CDR1 is SGHTA and CDR2 is FQGTGA. CDR3 length equals 13 residues. The DNA for the CDR3 is TGTGCCAGCAGCCCCGAGGGGGCAGATACGCAGTATTTT. Translation gives CASSPEGADTQYF.

The chain couples TRBV27 to TRBJ2-7; D is unresolved. The germline V gene encodes CDR1 MNHEY and CDR2 SMNVEV (reference sequence). This CDR3 spans 13 amino acids. V lost 4 bases and J lost 1, with 8 bases in between. The DNA for the CDR3 is TGTGCCAGCAGTTATTGGGGTTCCTACGAGCAGTACTTC. Protein sequence: CASSYWGSYEQYF.

The DNA of the CDR3 is TGTGCCAGCAGTCGAAGAGGACTAGCGGGGGTTCCGAGCTCCTACAATGAGCAGTTCTTC. This gives the protein CASSRRGLAGVPSSYNEQFF. The chain has TRBV13 and TRBJ2-1, with 13 bases aligning to TRBD2. The CDR3 length is 20 residues. Trimming cost V 6 bases and J 0 bases; bases outside gene matches: 14. CDR1 is PRHDT and CDR2 is FYEKMQ in the germline V gene (reference sequence).

Concerning this clone: This same CDR3 is encoded by further DNA sequences in the sample. The rearrangement joins TRBV19 to TRBJ1-6; D remains unclear. V lost 2 bases and J 5 bases, leaving 7 bases between the germline ends. Germline V gives CDR1 LNHDA, CDR2 SQIVND (reference sequence). The CDR3 has 14 amino acids. CDR3 coding DNA: TGTGCCAGTAGTATAACGAGGGATAATTCACCCCTCCACTTT. Translated: CASSITRDNSPLHF.

For this clone: The same CDR3 also results from other DNA sequences found in this sample. The gene calls are TRBV4-3 and TRBJ2-7, with TRBD2 matching 8 bases. V trimming: 0 bases; J trimming: 1 base; junction bases outside the gene matches: 5. This CDR3 has 16 residues. Germline V gene sequence: CDR1 LGHNA, CDR2 YSLEER. The CDR3 loop is CASSQDLAGGSYEQYF. The CDR3, as DNA: TGCGCCAGCAGCCAAGATCTTGCGGGAGGTTCCTACGAGCAGTACTTC.

The rearrangement joins TRBV6-1 to TRBJ1-4; D is uncertain. Germline V gene sequence: CDR1 MNHNS, CDR2 SASEGT. CDR3 length: 15 residues. The V and J ends lost 0 bases and 10 bases respectively, with 15 bases between them. The CDR3, as DNA: TGTGCCAGCAGTGAAGCGCAACCTTCCCGGGGAAAACTGTTTTTT. Its translation: CASSEAQPSRGKLFF.

The V gene is TRBV7-2, the J gene TRBJ2-7; TRBD2 agrees at 10 bases. The CDR3 extends over 16 amino acids. J gave up 4 bases and V 4 bases, and 10 bases lay outside the gene matches. Looked up from germline, CDR1 is SGHTA and CDR2 is FQGNSA. CDR3 loop: CASSSMGSSGSYEQYF. CDR3 nucleotides: TGTGCCAGCAGCTCAATGGGATCTAGCGGGAGTTACGAGCAGTACTTC.

Only one count was recorded for this clone. The chain's CDR3 is CAWSVNLQGYGYTF. For the CDR3, the DNA is TGTGCCTGGAGTGTAAATTTACAGGGATATGGCTACACCTTC. The chain couples TRBV30 to TRBJ1-2, with a tentative D call TRBD1 (6 bases). The germline gives CDR1 GTSNPN, CDR2 SVGIG (reference sequence). Deletions cut 0 bases from V and 5 bases from J, with 13 bases between. The CDR3 has 14 amino acids.

The genes are TRBV6-1 and TRBJ2-7; no clear D. The CDR3 runs 15 residues. Germline CDR1 is MNHNS and CDR2 is SASEGT. Trimming shortened V by 2 bases and J by 5 bases, and 16 bases separated the two germline ends. CDR3 sequence reads: CASSEMARKRDEQYF. The CDR3 region has the DNA TGTGCCAGCAGTGAAATGGCTCGCAAAAGGGACGAGCAGTACTTC.

This chain joins TRBV2 and TRBJ1-2, with D maybe TRBD1 (6 bases). CDR1 and CDR2 from the germline V gene are SNHLY and FYNNEI. CDR3 length: 13 residues. Trimming removed 4 bases from V and 4 bases from J, with 10 bases in between. Here the CDR3 reads CASSATGTYGYTF. The CDR3 region has the DNA TGTGCCAGCAGTGCAACAGGGACCTATGGCTACACCTTC.

The chain combines TRBV19 with TRBJ2-7, with D possibly matching TRBD1 (5 bases). Trimming pared 5 bases from V and 4 bases from J, leaving 12 bases between. The germline V gene encodes CDR1 LNHDA and CDR2 SQIVND (reference sequence). The CDR3 has 13 amino acids. In DNA form, the CDR3 reads TGTGCCAGTAGTCAGGGATTGGTGTACGAGCAGTACTTC. Protein sequence: CASSQGLVYEQYF. Full variable domain (missing parts from reference TRBV19 and TRBJ2-7): DGGITQSPKYLFRKEGQNVTLSCEQNLNHDAMYWYRQDPGQGLRLIYYSQIVNDFQKGDIAEGYSVSREKKESFPLTVTSAQKNPTAFYLCASSQGLVYEQYFGPGTRLTVT.

The chain is built from TRBV5-5 and TRBJ2-2; possibly TRBD1 for D (5 bases). V lost 0 bases and J lost 8, with 17 bases in between. This CDR3 is built from 16 residues. CDR1 and CDR2 from the germline V gene are SGHKS and YYEKEE (reference sequence). In DNA form, the CDR3 reads TGTGCCAGCAGCTTGGCCTCCGACTCAGGGATGGGGGAGCTGTTTTTT. Translation: CASSLASDSGMGELFF.

The chain has TRBV6-1 and TRBJ2-4; 8 positions match TRBD1. V trimming: 1 base; J trimming: 0 bases; junction bases outside the gene matches: 2. The CDR3 contains 16 residues. Looked up from germline, CDR1 is MNHNS and CDR2 is SASEGT. CDR3 sequence: CASSEETGVAKNIQYF. The CDR3 bases are TGTGCCAGCAGTGAAGAGACAGGGGTAGCCAAAAACATTCAGTACTTC.

J is TRBJ2-6 and V is TRBV4-3; 9 nucleotides agree with TRBD1. With 3 bases clipped from V and 1 base from J, the junction kept 13 bases outside the gene matches. This CDR3 comprises 20 residues. CDR1 is LGHNA and CDR2 is YSLEER in the germline V gene. CDR3 in amino acids: CASSQETTTGGLSGANVLTF. The CDR3 nucleotides are TGCGCCAGCAGCCAGGAAACGACAACAGGGGGCCTTTCTGGGGCCAACGTCCTGACTTTC.

A single count supports this clone. The chain has TRBV5-1 and TRBJ1-4; 7 bases agree with TRBD1. Trimming took 3 bases from V and 8 from J; bases not matched to a gene: 7. The CDR3 totals 14 residues. Germline V gives CDR1 SGHRS, CDR2 YFSETQ. The CDR3: CASSSRQGGEKLFF. CDR3 DNA sequence: TGCGCCAGCAGCTCGCGACAGGGTGGGGAAAAACTGTTTTTT.

This clone came up once. The chain is built from TRBV18 and TRBJ1-2, with D perhaps TRBD1 (5 bases). CDR3 length: 16 residues. V dropped 3 bases and J dropped 3 bases, with 17 bases sitting between them. Germline values: CDR1 KGHSH, CDR2 LQKENI. In nucleotides, the CDR3 is TGTGCCAGCTCACCCGAAGGTAACGTGGGGCACTATGGCTACACCTTC. Translating it yields CASSPEGNVGHYGYTF.

This clone occurred a few times. The chain recombines TRBV27 with TRBJ2-2, with 7 positions matching TRBD1. Germline V gene lookup returns CDR1 MNHEY and CDR2 SMNVEV (reference sequence). V was pared by 6 bases and J by 4 bases, with 5 bases of the junction left unmatched. The CDR3 length is 14 residues. The CDR3 protein is CASRSTGFTGELFF. The CDR3 DNA follows: TGTGCCAGCAGGTCGACAGGGTTCACCGGGGAGCTGTTTTTT.

The chain carries TRBV7-2 and TRBJ2-1; 8 bases map to TRBD2. Trimming took 1 base from V and 9 from J; bases not matched to a gene: 14. There are 17 residues in the CDR3. Germline CDR1 SGHTA, CDR2 FQGNSA. The CDR3 protein is CASSLVSGGGMRGEQFF. The CDR3 nucleotides read TGTGCCAGCAGCTTAGTATCTGGCGGGGGGATGAGGGGTGAGCAGTTCTTC.

V and J are TRBV7-6 and TRBJ2-5, with 13 positions matching TRBD2. The junction had 9 bases not matched to a gene; V was cut back by 6 bases and J by 5 bases. The germline V gene encodes CDR1 SGHVS and CDR2 FNYEAQ. This CDR3 comprises 16 residues. The DNA of the CDR3 is TGTGCCAGCAGTTCGGCCGGACTAGCGGGAGTGGAGACCCAGTACTTC. Translation gives CASSSAGLAGVETQYF.

The chain uses TRBV13 and TRBJ2-4; 8 nucleotides align to TRBD1. CDR1 PRHDT and CDR2 FYEKMQ come from the germline V gene (reference sequence). This CDR3 comprises 14 residues. With 5 bases clipped from V and 4 bases from J, the junction kept 4 bases outside the gene matches. DNA of the CDR3: TGTGCCAGCAGCCCTAGGACAGGGAAAAACATTCAGTACTTC. Amino acid sequence: CASSPRTGKNIQYF. Full variable domain (rest looked up from reference TRBV13 and TRBJ2-4): AAGVIQSPRHLIKEKRETATLKCYPIPRHDTVYWYQQGPGQDPQFLISFYEKMQSDKGSIPDRFSAQQFSDYHSELNMSSLELGDSALYFCASSPRTGKNIQYFGAGTRLSVL.

This clone was detected a few times. V usage is TRBV19 and J usage is TRBJ2-1; the match to TRBD2 covers 14 bases. From germline, CDR1 is LNHDA and CDR2 SQIVND (reference sequence). J lost 2 bases, V lost 6 bases, and 9 bases had no gene match. The length of the CDR3 is 18 residues. DNA of the CDR3: TGTGCCAGTAGCTTTGCGTGGGGACTAGCGGGAGCCTACAATGAGCAGTTCTTC. Translation gives CASSFAWGLAGAYNEQFF. The variable domain in full, completed from reference TRBV19 and TRBJ2-1, reads DGGITQSPKYLFRKEGQNVTLSCEQNLNHDAMYWYRQDPGQGLRLIYYSQIVNDFQKGDIAEGYSVSREKKESFPLTVTSAQKNPTAFYLCASSFAWGLAGAYNEQFFGPGTRLTVL.

J is TRBJ1-1 and V is TRBV18, with 9 positions matching TRBD1. With 2 bases clipped from V and 5 bases from J, the junction kept 6 bases outside the gene matches. The CDR3 sequence is 15 residues long. CDR1 is KGHSH and CDR2 is LQKENI in the germline V gene. This CDR3 is CASSPNTGGETEAFF. The CDR3 DNA is TGTGCCAGCTCACCAAACACAGGGGGCGAGACTGAAGCTTTCTTT.

V and J are TRBV6-1 and TRBJ2-2; D may be TRBD2 (5 bases). The CDR3 is 16 residues long. Germline V gene lookup returns CDR1 MNHNS and CDR2 SASEGT. V lost 4 bases and J lost 1, with 13 bases in between. The CDR3 DNA follows: TGTGCCAGCAGTGGATTAAGCGGATTGAACACCGGGGAGCTGTTTTTT. Amino acid sequence: CASSGLSGLNTGELFF.